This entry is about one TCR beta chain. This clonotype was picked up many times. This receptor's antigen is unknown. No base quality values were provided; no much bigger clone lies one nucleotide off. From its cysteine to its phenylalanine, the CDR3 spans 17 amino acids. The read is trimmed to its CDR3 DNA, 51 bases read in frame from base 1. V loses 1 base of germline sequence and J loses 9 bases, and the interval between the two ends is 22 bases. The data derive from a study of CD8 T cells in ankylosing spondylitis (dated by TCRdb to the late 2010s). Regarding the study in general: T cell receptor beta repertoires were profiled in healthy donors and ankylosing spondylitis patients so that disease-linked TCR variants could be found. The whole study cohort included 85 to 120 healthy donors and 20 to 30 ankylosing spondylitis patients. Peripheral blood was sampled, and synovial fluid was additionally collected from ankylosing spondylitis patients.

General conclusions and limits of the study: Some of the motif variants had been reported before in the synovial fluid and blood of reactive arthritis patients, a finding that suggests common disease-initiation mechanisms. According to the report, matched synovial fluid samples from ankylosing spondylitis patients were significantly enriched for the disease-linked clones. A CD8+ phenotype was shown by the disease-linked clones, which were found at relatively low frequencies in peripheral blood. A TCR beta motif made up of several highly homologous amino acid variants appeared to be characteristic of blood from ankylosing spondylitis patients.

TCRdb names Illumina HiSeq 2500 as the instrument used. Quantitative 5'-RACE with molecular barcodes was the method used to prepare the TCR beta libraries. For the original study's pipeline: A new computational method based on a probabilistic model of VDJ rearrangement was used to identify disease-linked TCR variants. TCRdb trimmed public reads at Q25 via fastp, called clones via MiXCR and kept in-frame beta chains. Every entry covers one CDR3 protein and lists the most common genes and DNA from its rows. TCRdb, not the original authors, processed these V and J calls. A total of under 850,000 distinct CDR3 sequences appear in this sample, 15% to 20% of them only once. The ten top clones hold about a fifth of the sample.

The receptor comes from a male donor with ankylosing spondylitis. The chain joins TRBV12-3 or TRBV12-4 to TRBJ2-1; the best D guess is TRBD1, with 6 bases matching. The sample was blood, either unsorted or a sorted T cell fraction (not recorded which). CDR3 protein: CASSLGATGYLAGEQFF. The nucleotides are TGTGCCAGCAGTTTAGGGGCCACAGGGTACCTTGCGGGTGAGCAGTTCTTC.